These 10 T cell receptor beta chains share one sample of origin, sequenced in a study of blood T cell repertoires in COVID-19. TCRdb keeps only in-frame clones here, not all; method: immunoSEQ multiplex PCR. The sample carries under 55,000 clones, around 89% recorded once. The sample was peripheral blood. These receptors all come from a human donor in a cohort sampled during active COVID-19.

The table lists this clone with a count of one. This chain links TRBV14 with TRBJ1-1; a possible D gene is TRBD1 (6 bases). This CDR3 comprises 14 residues. V dropped 2 bases and J dropped 2 bases, with 9 bases sitting between them. Germline CDR1 SGHDN, CDR2 FVKESK. The CDR3 here is CASSQYRENTEAFF. DNA for the CDR3: TGTGCCAGCAGCCAATACAGGGAAAACACTGAAGCTTTCTTT.

This chain uses TRBV30 with TRBJ2-5; 8 bases are a match to TRBD2. CDR3 size: 12 residues. V shed 3 bases, J shed 3 bases, and the junction held 0 bases outside the gene matches. The germline V gene has CDR1 GTSNPN and CDR2 SVGIG (reference sequence). The CDR3 sequence is CAWRRGEETQYF. DNA for the CDR3: TGTGCCTGGAGGCGGGGGGAAGAGACCCAGTACTTC. Using reference TRBV30 and TRBJ2-5 for the parts outside the CDR3, the full variable domain is SQTIHQWPATLVQPVGSPLSLECTVEGTSNPNLYWYRQAAGRGLQLLFYSVGIGQISSEVPQNLSASRPQDRQFILSSKKLLLSDSGFYLCAWRRGEETQYFGPGTRLLVL.

The chain carries TRBV29-1 and TRBJ2-7; a possible D gene is TRBD2 (5 bases). Germline V CDR1 and CDR2: SQVTM, ANQGSEA. This CDR3 has 13 residues. V lost 4 bases, J lost 3 bases, and 13 bases lay in between. This CDR3 is CSVAPSRNYEQYF. CDR3 DNA: TGCAGCGTTGCGCCTAGCCGGAACTACGAGCAGTACTTC.

The J gene is TRBJ1-5, the V gene TRBV6-1; weak D call: TRBD1 (6 bases). The CDR3 is 18 amino acids. The germline V and J ends were trimmed by 4 bases and 5 bases, with 24 bases remaining between them. CDR1 and CDR2 (germline): MNHNS, SASEGT. DNA of the CDR3: TGTGCCAGCAGTGCACCCCCACAGGGCCGAGGTCGGGATCAGCCCCAGCATTTT. Translating gives CASSAPPQGRGRDQPQHF.

The V gene is TRBV5-1, the J gene TRBJ1-6, with 7 nucleotides matching TRBD1. This CDR3 comprises 15 residues. Germline assignment: CDR1 SGHRS and CDR2 YFSETQ. Trimming at V came to 4 bases and at J to 6 bases, leaving 7 bases not matched to a gene. CDR3 DNA sequence: TGCGCCAGCAGCGTAGACGGGACAGCTAATTCACCCCTCCACTTT. Protein product: CASSVDGTANSPLHF.

This chain connects TRBV6-2 or TRBV6-3 to TRBJ1-6, with TRBD1 matching 8 bases. The CDR3 consists of 19 residues. V lost 2 bases, J lost 2 bases, and 11 bases stayed unmatched. The germline V gene has CDR1 MNHEY and CDR2 SVGEGT. CDR3 protein: CASSYPPSRGRTYNSPLHF. The CDR3, as DNA: TGTGCCAGCAGTTACCCACCGTCCAGGGGGCGCACCTATAATTCACCCCTCCACTTT.

This clone was seen a handful of times. The chain combines TRBV7-9 with TRBJ2-1; 8 nucleotides line up with TRBD1. CDR3 size: 15 residues. J was trimmed by 6 bases and V by 5 bases; bases with no gene match: 9. Germline V lookup: CDR1 SEHNR, CDR2 FQNEAQ (reference sequence). CDR3 amino acids: CASSAETGAGNEQFF. CDR3 sequence (DNA): TGTGCCAGCAGCGCCGAGACAGGGGCGGGCAATGAGCAGTTCTTC.

The V and J genes are TRBV29-1 and TRBJ2-6; TRBD2 is a possible D gene (6 bases). V lost 1 base, J lost 0 bases, and 10 bases lay in between. In germline, CDR1 is SQVTM, CDR2 ANQGSEA. The CDR3 covers 16 residues. This chain's CDR3 is CSVEGLEISGANVLTF. In nucleotides, the CDR3 is TGCAGCGTTGAAGGACTAGAAATCTCTGGGGCCAACGTCCTGACTTTC. The full variable domain, its missing parts supplied by reference TRBV29-1 and TRBJ2-6, is SAVISQKPSRDICQRGTSLTIQCQVDSQVTMMFWYRQQPGQSLTLIATANQGSEATYESGFVIDKFPISRPNLTFSTLTVSNMSPEDSSIYLCSVEGLEISGANVLTFGAGSRLTVL.

This chain connects TRBV6-6 to TRBJ2-6; D not certain. Trimming took off 3 bases at V and 2 bases at J, with 8 bases between the two ends. CDR3 length: 15 residues. The V gene's germline CDR1 is MNHNY and CDR2 SVGAGI (reference sequence). As DNA, the CDR3 is TGTGCCAGCAGTTATCTGAGTGCTGGGGCCAACGTCCTGACTTTC. This translates into CASSYLSAGANVLTF.

Regarding this clone: The sample carries other DNA sequences with the same CDR3. The CDR3 protein is CASSLLGTGNTEAFF. CDR3 nucleotide sequence: TGTGCCAGCAGTTTGCTAGGGACAGGCAACACTGAAGCTTTCTTT. The V and J genes are TRBV28 and TRBJ1-1; 8 nucleotides match TRBD1. CDR1 is MDHEN, CDR2 SYDVKM, per germline. The CDR3 covers 15 residues. After removal of 3 bases from V and 2 bases from J, the junction contained 5 bases not matched to a gene.